These 23 T cell receptor beta chains share one sample of origin, sequenced in a study of blood T cells in healthy people across ages. The second PCR ran roughly 6 to 11 cycles with a sample-barcoded 5' primer and J-beta primers. Each CDR3 protein is one row after TCRdb ran MiXCR on the 5' RACE reads. Found here are about 640,000 distinct CDR3 sequences, approximately 50% of them singletons; the top ten hold more than 35%. The specimen was blood. The receptors were gathered from a man aged 55 to 70 in good health.

The V gene is TRBV28, the J gene TRBJ1-5; TRBD1 agrees at 8 bases. Trimming took 5 bases from V and 7 from J; bases not matched to a gene: 7. Germline V gene data show CDR1 as MDHEN and CDR2 as SYDVKM. This CDR3 contains 14 residues. The CDR3: CASSVDRVTQPQHF. CDR3 bases: TGTGCCAGCAGTGTGGACAGGGTAACACAGCCCCAGCATTTT.

The chain couples TRBV5-1 to TRBJ2-7; D not certain. CDR3 length: 15 amino acids. In germline, CDR1 is SGHRS, CDR2 YFSETQ. V was clipped by 4 bases and J by 2 bases, with 16 bases between them. The CDR3: CASSQTLQQTYEQYF. CDR3 in DNA: TGCGCCAGCAGCCAAACCTTACAGCAGACCTACGAGCAGTACTTC.

V usage is TRBV20-1 and J usage is TRBJ1-1, with 8 bases aligning to TRBD1. V was clipped by 4 bases and J by 7 bases; unmatched bases: 11. Looked up from germline, CDR1 is DFQATT and CDR2 is SNEGSKA (reference sequence). This CDR3 comprises 14 residues. The CDR3 here is CSAKLGQGAVEAFF. DNA of the CDR3: TGCAGTGCTAAACTTGGGCAGGGGGCGGTTGAAGCTTTCTTT.

The V and J genes are TRBV5-1 and TRBJ1-6; 7 positions match TRBD1. Germline-derived CDR1 and CDR2 are SGHRS and YFSETQ. V lost 4 bases to trimming and J lost 7 bases; unmatched junction nucleotides: 8. CDR3 length: 15 amino acids. CDR3 amino acids: CASSLTGEENSPLHF. The CDR3 coding sequence is TGCGCCAGCAGCCTCACAGGGGAAGAAAATTCACCCCTCCACTTT.

About this clonotype itself: A much larger clone differs by one base, so this may be a read error. This chain connects TRBV3-1 to TRBJ2-1, with D perhaps matching TRBD2 (6 bases). The J call is doubtful: the DNA matches TRBJ2-7 better. The CDR3 totals 15 residues. Germline loops: CDR1 LGHDT, CDR2 YNNKEL (reference sequence). The CDR3 reads CASSRGTGGYNEQYF. The CDR3 DNA sequence: TGTGCCAGCAGCCGGGGAACAGGAGGGTACAATGAGCAGTACTTC.

The CDR3 sequence: CASSQDNSQGSQYF. The CDR3 DNA reads TGCGCCAGCAGCCAAGACAATTCCCAAGGTTCCCAGTATTTT. The V gene is TRBV4-1, the J gene TRBJ2-3; the D is unclear. The germline V gene has CDR1 MGHRA and CDR2 YSYEKL. V lost 0 bases and J 12 bases, leaving 16 bases between the germline ends. The CDR3 is 14 residues long.

This sequence joins TRBV18 and TRBJ2-3; 14 bases align to TRBD2. The CDR3 has 16 residues. The junction had 6 bases not matched to a gene; V was cut back by 6 bases and J by 4 bases. Germline V gene lookup returns CDR1 KGHSH and CDR2 LQKENI. The CDR3 loop is CASSPGLAGGSDTQYF. CDR3 DNA sequence: TGTGCCAGCTCTCCCGGACTAGCGGGGGGATCAGATACGCAGTATTTT.

The chain uses TRBV24-1 and TRBJ2-7, with D perhaps matching TRBD2 (6 bases). This CDR3 comprises 15 residues. Germline loops: CDR1 KGHDR, CDR2 SFDVKD. Trimming stripped 7 bases from V and 2 bases from J, with 17 bases between. The CDR3 here is CATRARTGSTYEQYF. The CDR3 nucleotides read TGTGCCACCAGAGCGAGAACCGGGAGCACCTACGAGCAGTACTTC.

This chain joins TRBV6-5 and TRBJ2-1, with 7 bases aligning to TRBD1. Germline assignment: CDR1 MNHEY and CDR2 SVGAGI. After removal of 8 bases from V and 0 bases from J, the junction contained 7 bases not matched to a gene. This CDR3 has 15 amino acids. CDR3: CASGARQGSYNEQFF. The CDR3 DNA reads as TGTGCCAGCGGCGCGAGACAGGGCTCCTACAATGAGCAGTTCTTC.

The V gene is TRBV4-1, the J gene TRBJ1-1; D is uncertain. The CDR3 runs 13 residues. Between the trimmed V and J ends, which lost 3 bases and 3 bases, there was a span of 8 bases. Germline-derived CDR1 and CDR2 are MGHRA and YSYEKL. The CDR3 region is CASSQTRDTEAFF. The CDR3 DNA sequence: TGCGCCAGCAGCCAGACGAGGGACACTGAAGCTTTCTTT.

As DNA, the CDR3 is TGTGCCAGCAGCGGCACGGTGAGAGCAGATACGCAGTATTTT. Protein product: CASSGTVRADTQYF. The chain joins TRBV7-9 to TRBJ2-3; D unclear. This CDR3 contains 14 residues. With 5 bases removed from V and 4 bases from J, the gap between germline ends came to 13 bases. Germline CDR1 and CDR2: SEHNR and FQNEAQ (reference sequence).

The chain uses TRBV29-1 and TRBJ2-7; possibly TRBD1 for D (5 bases). Trimming removed 4 bases at V and 0 bases at J, with 7 bases between. In germline, CDR1 is SQVTM, CDR2 ANQGSEA. This CDR3 comprises 12 residues. The CDR3 region is CSVAGNSYEQYF. DNA for the CDR3: TGCAGCGTTGCAGGGAACTCCTACGAGCAGTACTTC.

The chain carries TRBV20-1 and TRBJ2-5; D call uncertain. The CDR3 is 12 amino acids. Trimming took off 3 bases at V and 7 bases at J, with 12 bases between the two ends. From germline, CDR1 is DFQATT and CDR2 SNEGSKA (reference sequence). In nucleotides, the CDR3 is TGCAGTGCTAGCGCAGGTGGACCGACCCAGTACTTC. It translates to CSASAGGPTQYF.

Concerning this clonotype: An end of the junction differs from the germline gene, which may be a read error. The chain combines TRBV2 with TRBJ2-5; 8 bases map to TRBD2. The DNA matches TRBJ2-7 better at its end, which makes the J call doubtful. There are 14 residues in the CDR3. Per germline, CDR1 SNHLY and CDR2 FYNNEI. The CDR3 here is CASSQAGTRCEQYF. The CDR3 DNA reads TGTGCCAGCAGTCAAGCCGGGACTAGGTGCGAGCAGTACTTC.

In its sample, this clonotype was seen a few times. The V gene is TRBV3-1, the J gene TRBJ1-6, with no clear D. Trimming stripped 1 base from V and 6 bases from J, with 7 bases between. The CDR3 contains 14 residues. Germline assignment: CDR1 LGHDT and CDR2 YNNKEL (reference sequence). The CDR3 coding sequence is TGTGCCAGCAGCCAAGGGACCGGTAATTCACCCCTCCACTTT. It specifies CASSQGTGNSPLHF.

The chain has TRBV20-1 and TRBJ2-3, with 8 nucleotides matching TRBD2. With V trimmed by 4 bases and J by 2 bases, 5 bases remained unmatched. CDR3 length: 14 residues. CDR1 is DFQATT and CDR2 is SNEGSKA in the germline V gene (reference sequence). This CDR3 is CSATLAGNTDTQYF. The CDR3 DNA follows: TGCAGTGCTACCCTAGCGGGTAACACAGATACGCAGTATTTT.

J is TRBJ2-2 and V is TRBV4-1; D may be TRBD2 (6 bases). CDR1 is MGHRA and CDR2 is YSYEKL in the germline V gene. The CDR3 contains 16 residues. The ends were cut back, 4 bases at V and 1 base at J, with 13 bases in the middle. The CDR3 protein is CASSLSRGLNTGELFF. In nucleotides, the CDR3 is TGCGCCAGCAGCCTCAGCCGGGGGTTGAACACCGGGGAGCTGTTTTTT.

V usage is TRBV5-1 and J usage is TRBJ2-3, with 12 bases matching TRBD1. Germline CDR1 and CDR2: SGHRS and YFSETQ. Unmatched junction bases numbered 11, after V lost 4 bases and J lost 5 bases. This CDR3 is built from 17 residues. CDR3 region: CASSQTGTGGRGDTQYF. CDR3 sequence (DNA): TGCGCCAGCAGCCAAACCGGGACAGGGGGCAGGGGAGATACGCAGTATTTT. Full variable domain (remainder filled in from reference TRBV5-1 and TRBJ2-3): KAGVTQTPRYLIKTRGQQVTLSCSPISGHRSVSWYQQTPGQGLQFLFEYFSETQRNKGNFPGRFSGRQFSNSRSEMNVSTLELGDSALYLCASSQTGTGGRGDTQYFGPGTRLTVL.

Written as DNA, the CDR3 is TGTGCCAGCAGCGTAGAAGGACTAGCGGGGGGACTTAGCACAGATACGCAGTATTTT. This encodes CASSVEGLAGGLSTDTQYF. The gene calls are TRBV9 and TRBJ2-3; TRBD2 matches 14 bases. The CDR3 covers 19 residues. Germline assignment: CDR1 SGDLS and CDR2 YYNGEE. V lost 0 bases to trimming and J lost 0 bases; unmatched junction nucleotides: 6.

The chain uses TRBV9 and TRBJ1-2; D may be TRBD1 (5 bases). V was pared by 4 bases and J by 3 bases, with 19 bases between. The CDR3 loop spans 16 amino acids. The germline gives CDR1 SGDLS, CDR2 YYNGEE. Here the CDR3 reads CASSRNPGGSHYGYTF. As DNA, the CDR3 is TGTGCCAGCAGCAGAAATCCCGGGGGGAGTCACTATGGCTACACCTTC.

This clonotype has more than one count but fewer than ten. This sequence joins TRBV9 and TRBJ2-5; TRBD2 aligns across 9 bases. The CDR3 loop spans 16 amino acids. With 0 bases clipped from V and 2 bases from J, the junction kept 5 bases outside the gene matches. Per germline, CDR1 SGDLS and CDR2 YYNGEE. CDR3 in DNA: TGTGCCAGCAGCGTAGCTCCAGCGGGGGGACAAGAGACCCAGTACTTC. As protein: CASSVAPAGGQETQYF.

The chain is built from TRBV2 and TRBJ1-6, with TRBD1 as a possible D gene (5 bases). Germline CDR1 is SNHLY and CDR2 is FYNNEI. The CDR3 is made up of 15 amino acids. Trimming left V 6 bases short and J 4 bases short, with 13 bases between. Here the CDR3 DNA reads TGTGCCAGCAGACCGCGGGGGGGTTATAATTCACCCCTCCACTTT. Amino acids: CASRPRGGYNSPLHF.

V is TRBV12-3 or TRBV12-4 and J is TRBJ2-3; TRBD2 matches 12 bases. V dropped 6 bases and J dropped 5; count of bases not matched to a gene: 3. The CDR3 contains 14 residues. The chain's CDR3 is CASSSTSGGDTQYF. The CDR3 DNA reads TGTGCCAGCAGCTCGACTAGCGGGGGAGATACGCAGTATTTT.